This T cell receptor (beta chain) was documented in a study of cytomegalovirus exposure and HLA in healthy donors. General study results and limits: CMV antigen specificity of three CMV-associated chains was confirmed in vitro. Subsequent analysis of the 100 to 150 validation repertoires found a tendency for first-cohort TCR clusters to co-occur. TCR beta chains numbering some 150 were designated cytomegalovirus-associated.

The study drew the donors from its approximately 110-subject validation cohort, separate from the approximately 670-subject first cohort. Trimming cost V 0 bases and J 2 bases, with 15 bases left between them. This CDR3 is 16 amino acids long. Germline CDR1 SGHNT, CDR2 YYREEE (reference sequence). Concerning this clone: Its antigen remains unknown.

Using immunoSEQ multiplex PCR, the repertoire was profiled, and TCRdb retains in-frame clones only, with some absent. The table records 150,000 to 200,000 clones, roughly nine tenths of them present only once. The source material was PBMCs. The chain uses TRBV5-4 and TRBJ2-7, with D tentatively TRBD1 (5 bases). The origin of this receptor is a woman in her late teens or twenties in good health and CMV-seropositive. This chain's CDR3 is CASSLASTGRAYEQYF. The CDR3 DNA reads TGTGCCAGCAGCTTGGCCTCAACAGGCCGAGCCTACGAGCAGTACTTC.